The clone carrying this TCR beta chain has a handful of counts. The source of the sample is a study of T-cell memory formation after mild COVID-19. TCRdb passed the 5' RACE reads through MiXCR, listing each CDR3 protein once. This sample has about 390,000 distinct CDR3 sequences; about 17% occur once, and the top ten carry 20% to 25%. Per germline, CDR1 SEHNR and CDR2 FQNEAQ (reference sequence). The CDR3 runs to 16 residues. The V gene lost 1 base and the J gene lost 8 bases, with 20 bases spanning the gap. Material for sequencing was PBMCs or a T cell subset sorted from them (not recorded which). The TCR was taken from a man in his late teens or twenties who had mild COVID-19 (a few samples of this study predate the infection). Cell type and time point are not known. This chain connects TRBV7-9 to TRBJ1-1; tentatively, D is TRBD1 (5 bases). The CDR3 loop reads CASSLGQSGIGLEAFF. The CDR3 DNA reads TGTGCCAGCAGCTTAGGTCAATCAGGGATCGGGTTAGAAGCTTTCTTT. The full variable domain, completed using reference TRBV7-9 and TRBJ1-1, is DTGVSQNPRHKITKRGQNVTFRCDPISEHNRLYWYRQTLGQGPEFLTYFQNEAQLEKSRLLSDRFSAERPKGSFSTLEIQRTEQGDSAMYLCASSLGQSGIGLEAFFGQGTRLTVV.